This is a list of T cell receptor beta chains from one sample in a study of shared clonotypes between healthy human individuals. Libraries were prepared by immunoSEQ multiplex PCR; TCRdb keeps only in-frame clonotypes and omits some of them. The table has 2 million to 3 million clones, under 95% seen once; the top ten hold more than 0.35%. The sample taken for sequencing was naive CD4+ T cells from PBMCs. The source of these receptors is a man between 18 and 35 years old in good health. Some clones in this sample may be carry-over from other donors' samples. Each CDR3 is given with its conserved first and last residue. D genes are given only for firm matches. Part of the rows lack a size; the others show once, few, many or a class for expanded clones.

v_call	j_call	clone_size	d_call	cdr3_aa	cdr3_nt
TRBV28	TRBJ2-6	.	TRBD2	CASSSGTSGSGTGANVLTF	TGTGCCAGCAGTTCCGGGACTAGCGGGAGCGGCACTGGGGCCAACGTCCTGACTTTC
TRBV6-5	TRBJ1-6	.	.	CASSYAPSRDSPLHF	TGTGCCAGCAGTTACGCTCCTAGCAGGGATTCACCCCTCCACTTT
TRBV5-1	TRBJ2-2	.	.	CASSFLQIGGLSGELFF	TGCGCCAGCAGCTTCCTTCAAATCGGGGGCTTGAGCGGGGAGCTGTTTTTT
TRBV10-3	TRBJ2-7	.	TRBD1	CAISTGTGSRDEQYF	TGTGCCATCAGCACCGGGACAGGGAGTCGAGACGAGCAGTACTTC
TRBV4-1	TRBJ2-1	.	.	CASSHARSSYNEQFF	TGCGCCAGCAGCCATGCGCGAAGCTCCTACAATGAGCAGTTCTTC
TRBV5-6	TRBJ1-2	.	.	CASSLLPGKSTYGYTF	TGTGCCAGCAGCTTGTTGCCAGGGAAGTCGACCTATGGCTACACCTTC
TRBV7-2	TRBJ1-2	.	TRBD1	CASSLGQGAGGYTF	TGTGCCAGCAGCTTAGGCCAGGGGGCGGGTGGCTACACCTTC
TRBV7-6	TRBJ2-3	once	.	CASSPTTTDTQYF	TGTGCCAGCAGCCCTACCACCACAGATACGCAGTATTTT
TRBV13	TRBJ2-5	.	TRBD2	CASSLLAGVGETQYF	TGTGCCAGCAGCTTGTTAGCGGGAGTCGGGGAGACCCAGTACTTC
TRBV6-5	TRBJ1-5	.	.	CASSYSRNQPQHF	TGTGCCAGCAGTTACAGCCGCAATCAGCCCCAGCATTTT
TRBV9	TRBJ2-1	.	.	CASSVAGDGYNEQFF	TGTGCCAGCAGCGTAGCAGGGGACGGTTACAATGAGCAGTTCTTC
TRBV6-1	TRBJ2-7	.	TRBD2	CASRESGRSEQYF	TGTGCCAGCAGGGAAAGCGGGAGGAGCGAGCAGTACTTC
TRBV6-1	TRBJ2-1	.	.	CASSEAGGGSYNEQFF	TGTGCCAGCAGTGAAGCTGGGGGAGGCTCCTACAATGAGCAGTTCTTC
TRBV6-1	TRBJ1-3	.	.	CASSGISGNTIYF	TGTGCCAGCAGTGGGATCTCTGGAAACACCATATATTTT
TRBV5-4	TRBJ2-3	few	TRBD2	CASSLGSPGGTDTQYF	TGTGCCAGCAGCTTGGGTTCGCCGGGAGGTACAGATACGCAGTATTTT
TRBV7-2	TRBJ1-1	.	.	CASSAQGMWTGNTEAFF	TGTGCCAGCAGCGCCCAGGGCATGTGGACCGGAAACACTGAAGCTTTCTTT
TRBV2	TRBJ2-6	.	TRBD1	CASRQGPISSGANVLTF	TGTGCCAGCCGACAGGGACCGATAAGCTCTGGGGCCAACGTCCTGACTTTC
TRBV13	TRBJ2-5	.	.	CASSLGGLETQYF	TGTGCCAGCAGCCTTGGAGGGCTGGAGACCCAGTACTTC
TRBV27	TRBJ1-1	.	TRBD1	CASSFDRGLTEAFF	TGTGCCAGCAGTTTCGACAGGGGGCTCACTGAAGCTTTCTTT
TRBV5-1	TRBJ2-2	.	.	CASSPDRGTHTGELFF	TGCGCCAGCAGCCCTGACCGCGGGACTCACACCGGGGAGCTGTTTTTT
TRBV30	TRBJ2-1	.	TRBD1	CAWEGQGYYNEQFF	TGTGCCTGGGAAGGACAGGGGTACTACAATGAGCAGTTCTTC
TRBV5-1	TRBJ2-1	.	.	CASSPGKSLSDLEQFF	TGCGCCAGCAGCCCCGGCAAATCTCTATCGGACCTAGAGCAGTTCTTC
TRBV23-1	TRBJ1-5	.	.	CARGGRDQPQHF	TGCGCCAGGGGGGGGCGCGATCAGCCCCAGCATTTT
TRBV29-1	TRBJ1-2	.	.	CSVGRVLFGRTGGYTF	TGCAGCGTTGGACGGGTACTTTTTGGCCGGACGGGTGGCTACACCTTC
TRBV5-8	TRBJ2-7	.	.	CASSSTGPFDF	TGTGCCAGCAGCTCGACGGGACCCTTTGATTTC
TRBV5-1	TRBJ2-1	.	.	CASSLGGSWTYNEQFF	TGCGCCAGCAGCTTGGGCGGGTCATGGACCTACAATGAGCAGTTCTTC
TRBV9	TRBJ2-2	few	.	CASSVAANTGELFF	TGTGCCAGCAGCGTAGCAGCGAACACCGGGGAGCTGTTTTTT
TRBV30	TRBJ2-1	.	.	CAWGTGTYFNEQFF	TGTGCCTGGGGCACCGGGACGTACTTCAATGAGCAGTTCTTC
TRBV5-1	TRBJ2-3	.	TRBD2	CASSRTSGREDTQYF	TGCGCCAGCAGCCGGACTAGCGGGAGGGAAGATACGCAGTATTTT
TRBV5-5	TRBJ2-1	.	.	CASSLQGASSYNEQFF	TGTGCCAGCAGCTTGCAAGGTGCTAGCTCCTACAATGAGCAGTTCTTC
TRBV5-5	TRBJ2-1	.	.	CASSLLLGYNEQFF	TGTGCCAGCAGCTTGCTCCTAGGTTACAATGAGCAGTTCTTC
TRBV11-2	TRBJ2-1	.	TRBD2	CASSLLAGGFPASNEQFF	TGTGCCAGCAGCTTACTAGCGGGAGGCTTCCCGGCGAGCAATGAGCAGTTCTTC
TRBV2	TRBJ2-1	.	TRBD1	CASGRGQGIDEQFF	TGTGCCAGCGGACGGGGACAGGGTATCGATGAGCAGTTCTTC
TRBV5-4	TRBJ2-1	.	.	CASTLGGSSGYNEQFF	TGTGCCAGCACCCTTGGGGGGAGCTCCGGATACAATGAGCAGTTCTTC
TRBV7-3	TRBJ2-7	.	.	CASSLEGNSVHEQYF	TGTGCCAGCAGCCTAGAGGGGAATAGCGTCCACGAGCAGTACTTC
TRBV5-1	TRBJ1-2	.	.	CASSRIRTDNYGYTF	TGCGCCAGCAGCCGGATCCGGACGGATAACTATGGCTACACCTTC
TRBV6-5	TRBJ2-7	.	TRBD1	CASSYRQGAYEQYF	TGTGCCAGCAGTTACCGGCAGGGGGCTTACGAGCAGTACTTC
TRBV12-5	TRBJ2-7	.	.	CASGLVGRDEQYF	TGTGCTAGTGGTTTGGTCGGTCGCGACGAGCAGTACTTC
TRBV6-5	TRBJ1-4	.	TRBD1	CASSFRYRDRNEKLFF	TGTGCCAGCAGTTTTCGATACCGGGACAGGAATGAAAAACTGTTTTTT
TRBV28	TRBJ1-1	.	TRBD1	CASTGGQINTEAFF	TGTGCCAGCACCGGGGGACAGATAAACACTGAAGCTTTCTTT
TRBV11-2	TRBJ2-7	.	.	CASSLEQFSEQYF	TGTGCCAGCAGCTTAGAACAATTTAGCGAGCAGTACTTC
TRBV4-3	TRBJ2-2	.	.	CASSQDENTGELFF	TGCGCCAGCAGCCAAGATGAGAACACCGGGGAGCTGTTTTTT
TRBV7-3	TRBJ2-1	.	.	CASSRDSSSYNEQFF	TGTGCCAGCAGCCGGGACTCCAGCTCCTACAATGAGCAGTTCTTC
TRBV6-6	TRBJ1-1	.	.	CASSWEGWSTEAFF	TGTGCCAGCAGTTGGGAGGGATGGTCGACTGAAGCTTTCTTT
TRBV5-1	TRBJ2-7	.	.	CASSLAQANYEQYF	TGCGCCAGCAGCTTGGCCCAGGCTAACTACGAGCAGTACTTC
TRBV7-2	TRBJ1-1	.	.	CASSLLGSNTEAFF	TGTGCCAGCAGCTTGCTGGGGTCGAACACTGAAGCTTTCTTT
TRBV7-3	TRBJ2-5	.	.	CASSQGEGTQYF	TGTGCCAGCAGCCAGGGGGAGGGGACCCAGTACTTC
TRBV7-9	TRBJ2-5	.	.	CASSLLGTLPRRETQYF	TGTGCCAGCAGCTTATTGGGGACTCTCCCCCGGAGAGAGACCCAGTACTTC
TRBV28	TRBJ2-7	.	.	CASSFPRGSYEQYF	TGTGCCAGCAGTTTTCCCCGGGGCTCCTACGAGCAGTACTTC
TRBV7-8	TRBJ1-1	.	.	CASSLVGRNTEAFF	TGTGCCAGCAGCTTAGTAGGGCGGAATACTGAAGCTTTCTTT
TRBV25-1	TRBJ1-2	.	.	CASSVGRAYGYTF	TGTGCCAGCAGTGTAGGGAGGGCCTATGGCTACACCTTC